This T cell receptor (beta chain) was recorded in a study of a mutant IDH1 vaccine in newly diagnosed glioma (dated by TCRdb to about 2021). Notes on the research overall: The approximately 33 treated patients were around 60% male and roughly 40% female, with a mean age of around 40 years. Peripheral blood samples were drawn at six visits, namely V03 (baseline), V05, V07, V10, V12 and V13. For exploratory analyses, longitudinal TCRB deep sequencing was carried out in roughly 23 treated patients wherever samples were available. Before enrollment, most patients had been given radiochemotherapy with temozolomide as standard therapy, while the rest had received either radiotherapy alone or temozolomide alone.

To note about this clone: There is no known antigen for this receptor. Per-base qualities were not stored, and no clone one base away is much larger.

The CDR3 covers 13 residues, taking in both the cysteine and the phenylalanine. Only the CDR3 region is kept as DNA, spanning 39 bases read in frame from base 1. Sequences MNHEY (CDR1) and SMNVEV (CDR2) are obtained from the germline V gene (reference sequence). Relative to germline, V is 7 bases shorter and J is 6 bases shorter, with 15 bases between their ends. Library preparation was by the immunoSEQ multiplex PCR assay. The hsTCRB Kit was used according to the manufacturer's protocol to amplify rearranged TCR beta chain sequences. An Illumina MiSeq was used to sequence the TCRB libraries. As for the authors' bioinformatics: The proprietary platform of the kit vendor was used for demultiplexing, trimming and gene mapping. TCRdb limited this immuneACCESS table to in-frame rearrangements with V and J called. A share of clones is missing; checked studies link under half to unresolved V genes, and the rest is unexplained. V and J calls and clone size are those listed in that table; D and trimming were worked out from the DNA. The table for this sample lists 80,000 to 100,000 clones; 82% of them were counted only once. The ten largest clones capture about 5.2% of the sample.

The time point label of this sample denotes: baseline, week 1 (first vaccination visit). The treatment or condition label here, explained by the study, means: pre-vaccination baseline after standard-of-care therapy. All donors had newly diagnosed IDH1-mutant astrocytomas of WHO grade 3 or 4 that showed loss of nuclear ATRX. The samples were drawn from NOA16, a multicentre, single-arm, open-label phase I trial in Germany that tested a mutant IDH1 peptide vaccine in humans for the first time. Blood drawn at visit V03 was used as the baseline sample for immunogenicity testing. Genomic DNA for TCRB sequencing was extracted from EDTA blood using the DNeasy Blood and Tissue Kit. The paper's findings and limits, for the study overall: It was noted by the authors that analyses of patient blood samples could not be reproduced owing to sample limitations. Pseudoprogression seemed to be unrelated to changes in the top peripheral T cell clonotypes found by TCRB sequencing. Immune responses induced by the vaccine were seen in roughly 95% of patients across multiple MHC alleles. Selection of PBMC samples for TCRB deep sequencing was based on availability.

The rearrangement combines TRBV27 with TRBJ1-2, with a tentative D gene TRBD1 over 6 matching bases. The origin of this receptor is a man aged 40-49 years with glioma. Some clones in this sample may be carry-over from other donors' samples. The sequencing here drew on PBMCs, taken from a glioma patient treated with radiotherapy, temozolomide or both. The sequence in DNA is TGTGCCAGCACCTTGGGGGGCGGTGATGGCTACACCTTC. It encodes CASTLGGGDGYTF.